One and the same sample provided the 26 T cell receptor beta chains below, sequenced in a study of T-cell memory formation after mild COVID-19. TCRdb itself ran the 5' RACE reads through MiXCR, one entry per CDR3 protein. Among hundreds of thousands of distinct CDR3 sequences listed, about 20% were seen once. The specimen sequenced was PBMCs or a T cell subset sorted from them (not recorded which). The receptors originated from an adult woman who had mild COVID-19 (a few samples of this study predate the infection). Cell type and time point are not known.

V is TRBV23-1 and J is TRBJ2-7; 7 bases map to TRBD1. TRBV23-1 has ORF status, its function being uncertain. This CDR3 contains 16 residues. Trimming at V came to 3 bases and at J to 3 bases, leaving 11 bases not matched to a gene. In DNA, the CDR3 is TGCGCCAGCAGTCATAGGGGTGGACAGGAGCTCTACGAGCAGTACTTC. This encodes CASSHRGGQELYEQYF.

The chain recombines TRBV7-6 with TRBJ1-4; 8 positions agree with TRBD1. V lost 2 bases, J lost 5 bases, and 4 bases stayed unmatched. The CDR3 has 15 residues. CDR1 is SGHVS, CDR2 FNYEAQ, per germline. CDR3 sequence (DNA): TGTGCCAGCAGCTTATCGAGGACAGGGAATGAAAAACTGTTTTTT. Protein sequence: CASSLSRTGNEKLFF.

The CDR3 here is CASSLGIEAFF. The CDR3 DNA follows: TGTGCCAGCAGCTTAGGAATAGAAGCTTTCTTT. The V gene is TRBV7-9, the J gene TRBJ1-1; D gene uncertain. The V and J ends lost 1 base and 8 bases respectively, with 5 bases between them. Per germline, CDR1 SEHNR and CDR2 FQNEAQ (reference sequence). The CDR3 is 11 amino acids.

This clonotype was detected a few times. CDR3 sequence (DNA): TGTGCCAGCAGCCAAGGAGGGGGGAGGGGCCCGGAGGCGAGACCAGATACGCAGTATTTT. This gives the protein CASSQGGGRGPEARPDTQYF. The chain is built from TRBV4-2 and TRBJ2-3; D may be TRBD2 (7 bases). Trimming pared 1 base from V and 4 bases from J, leaving 27 bases between. The CDR3 is 20 residues long. The germline CDR1 and CDR2 sequences are LGHNA and YNFKEQ.

CDR3: CSVEAGSYEQYF. The CDR3 nucleotides are TGCAGCGTTGAGGCCGGCTCCTACGAGCAGTACTTC. The chain has TRBV29-1 and TRBJ2-7; D not certain. The CDR3 runs 12 residues. Germline V CDR1 and CDR2: SQVTM, ANQGSEA. The V and J ends lost 3 bases and 0 bases respectively, with 6 bases between them.

This chain connects TRBV6-1 to TRBJ1-1; TRBD1 might be the D (6 bases). This CDR3 contains 13 residues. CDR1 and CDR2 from the germline V gene are MNHNS and SASEGT. The ends were cut back, 5 bases at V and 4 bases at J, with 11 bases in the middle. This chain's CDR3 is CASSSGVGTEAFF. The DNA for the CDR3 is TGTGCCAGCAGTTCAGGGGTGGGCACTGAAGCTTTCTTT.

V gene TRBV5-1 combines with J gene TRBJ2-7; perhaps TRBD1 as D (6 bases). The CDR3 consists of 13 residues. Trimming pared 2 bases from V and 2 bases from J, leaving 8 bases between. Germline V CDR1 and CDR2: SGHRS, YFSETQ. The chain's CDR3 is CASSFRQAYEQYF. The DNA for the CDR3 is TGCGCCAGCAGCTTCCGACAGGCCTACGAGCAGTACTTC.

This clonotype was seen a handful of times. The chain carries TRBV24-1 and TRBJ2-2; no reliable D call. This CDR3 is built from 12 residues. Germline CDR1 reads KGHDR; CDR2 reads SFDVKD. The ends were cut back, 9 bases at V and 2 bases at J, with 6 bases in the middle. The CDR3 spells CATSINTGELFF. CDR3 in DNA: TGTGCCACCTCTATCAACACCGGGGAGCTGTTTTTT.

This clonotype was observed a handful of times. The chain is built from TRBV4-1 and TRBJ1-1, with D perhaps TRBD1 (5 bases). Germline V gene data show CDR1 as MGHRA and CDR2 as YSYEKL. The ends were cut back, 3 bases at V and 7 bases at J, with 12 bases in the middle. This CDR3 has 13 amino acids. The CDR3 nucleotides read TGCGCCAGCAGCCAGGGGCAGGGCTTTGAAGCTTTCTTT. Amino acids: CASSQGQGFEAFF.

The chain carries TRBV12-3 or TRBV12-4 and TRBJ1-2, with no clear D. Trimming removed 5 bases from V and 4 bases from J, with 5 bases in between. The CDR3 is 11 residues long. Written as DNA, the CDR3 is TGTGCCAGCAGTATTCTCTATGGCTACACCTTC. This codes for CASSILYGYTF.

The chain carries TRBV20-1 and TRBJ1-3; D is uncertain. The V gene lost 3 bases and the J gene lost 0 bases, with 9 bases spanning the gap. The CDR3 has 14 amino acids. Germline loops: CDR1 DFQATT, CDR2 SNEGSKA (reference sequence). The CDR3 protein is CSASFLFSGNTIYF. The CDR3 DNA reads TGCAGTGCTAGTTTCCTGTTCTCTGGAAACACCATATATTTT.

This chain links TRBV28 with TRBJ2-7; D remains unclear. CDR3 length: 13 amino acids. Per germline, CDR1 MDHEN and CDR2 SYDVKM. V dropped 6 bases and J dropped 3 bases, with 12 bases sitting between them. CDR3 amino acids: CASRLRVHYEQYF. CDR3 coding DNA: TGTGCCAGCAGGTTACGAGTCCACTACGAGCAGTACTTC.

The V call is TRBV4-1, the J call TRBJ1-2; tentative D call: TRBD1 (5 bases). Trimming took off 0 bases at V and 8 bases at J, with 19 bases between the two ends. There are 16 residues in the CDR3. Germline V CDR1 and CDR2: MGHRA, YSYEKL. The CDR3 nucleotides are TGCGCCAGCAGCCAAGAACGATCGACAGCGGTACGGGGCTACACCTTC. This translates into CASSQERSTAVRGYTF.

This clonotype occurred many times. The chain couples TRBV6-5 to TRBJ1-1, with D tentatively TRBD1 (5 bases). The V gene's germline CDR1 is MNHEY and CDR2 SVGAGI. The CDR3 runs to 12 residues. V was clipped by 6 bases and J by 2 bases, with 7 bases between them. The CDR3, as DNA: TGTGCCAGCAGCCAGGGAAACACTGAAGCTTTCTTT. Protein sequence: CASSQGNTEAFF.

The chain is built from TRBV6-5 and TRBJ2-5, with D tentatively TRBD2 (5 bases). Trimming cost V 6 bases and J 4 bases, with 15 bases left between them. Germline values: CDR1 MNHEY, CDR2 SVGAGI. This CDR3 has 14 residues. The CDR3 region has the DNA TGTGCCAGCAGCCCCGGGGTAGGCGGAGAGACCCAGTACTTC. Protein: CASSPGVGGETQYF.

The CDR3 spells CASSYRDRGPIQYF. The CDR3 bases are TGCGCCAGCAGCTACCGGGACAGGGGGCCAATCCAGTACTTC. The rearrangement joins TRBV5-1 to TRBJ2-5; 12 nucleotides align to TRBD1. CDR3 length: 14 amino acids. From germline, CDR1 is SGHRS and CDR2 YFSETQ. With 3 bases clipped from V and 10 bases from J, the junction kept 7 bases outside the gene matches.

The V call is TRBV29-1, the J call TRBJ2-1, with 10 bases identical to TRBD2. There are 15 residues in the CDR3. Trimming cost V 4 bases and J 3 bases; bases outside gene matches: 6. Germline values: CDR1 SQVTM, CDR2 ANQGSEA. The CDR3 bases are TGCAGCGTTGGAGCGACTAGCGGGTACTACAATGAGCAGTTCTTC. This gives the protein CSVGATSGYYNEQFF.

This clonotype was detected a few times. This rearrangement joins TRBV24-1 to TRBJ2-2; D not resolved. The CDR3 runs to 13 residues. V lost 1 base and J lost 7, with 6 bases in between. Germline lookup yields CDR1 KGHDR and CDR2 SFDVKD. The CDR3 region has the DNA TGTGCCACCAGTGATTTCATCGGCGGGGAGCTGTTTTTT. Residues: CATSDFIGGELFF.

The J gene is TRBJ2-4, the V gene TRBV6-2 or TRBV6-3; D unclear. This CDR3 comprises 14 residues. Germline CDR1 reads MNHEY; CDR2 reads SVGEGT. V was shortened by 2 bases and J by 0 bases, with 5 bases between the two germline ends. The CDR3 reads CASSYPLAKNIQYF. For the CDR3, the DNA is TGTGCCAGCAGTTACCCCCTAGCCAAAAACATTCAGTACTTC.

This clonotype was seen at least ten times. The chain joins TRBV6-5 to TRBJ2-7; perhaps TRBD2 as D (5 bases). This CDR3 has 15 residues. Germline loops: CDR1 MNHEY, CDR2 SVGAGI. The V end was cut by 0 bases, the J end by 2 bases, with 11 bases between. Here the CDR3 reads CASSYSRGSAYEQYF. Here the CDR3 DNA reads TGTGCCAGCAGTTACTCGAGAGGGAGCGCCTACGAGCAGTACTTC.

This chain joins TRBV10-3 and TRBJ2-1, with 8 bases fitting TRBD1. Germline CDR1 reads ENHRY; CDR2 reads SYGVKD. The CDR3 covers 15 residues. Losses at the gene ends were 5 bases for V and 7 bases for J; bases not matched to a gene: 10. The CDR3 protein is CAISSPGTGSNEQFF. CDR3 nucleotides: TGTGCCATCAGTTCTCCCGGGACAGGTTCGAATGAGCAGTTCTTC.

The sample holds a few counts of this clonotype. The chain couples TRBV5-1 to TRBJ2-5, with D unresolved. In germline, CDR1 is SGHRS, CDR2 YFSETQ. The germline V and J ends were trimmed by 4 bases and 3 bases, with 13 bases remaining between them. The CDR3 sequence is 14 residues long. This CDR3 is CASSGTQKEETQYF. DNA of the CDR3: TGCGCCAGCAGCGGAACACAGAAGGAAGAGACCCAGTACTTC.

In nucleotides, the CDR3 is TGTGCCACCAGCAGAGCAGACAGGGAAGGGGAGACCCAGTACTTC. As protein: CATSRADREGETQYF. V gene TRBV15 combines with J gene TRBJ2-5; 7 nucleotides align to TRBD1. CDR1 LNHNV and CDR2 YYDKDF come from the germline V gene (reference sequence). The junction had 7 bases not matched to a gene; V was cut back by 1 base and J by 5 bases. This CDR3 region has 15 residues. Full variable domain (remainder filled in from reference TRBV15 and TRBJ2-5): DAMVIQNPRYQVTQFGKPVTLSCSQTLNHNVMYWYQQKSSQAPKLLFHYYDKDFNNEADTPDNFQSRRPNTSFCFLDIRSPGLGDTAMYLCATSRADREGETQYFGPGTRLLVL.

In this sample, this clonotype turned up a few times. The J gene is TRBJ2-5, the V gene TRBV25-1; no reliable D call. The germline V gene has CDR1 MGHDK and CDR2 SYGVNS. The V end lost 5 bases, the J end lost 5 bases, and 12 bases lay between the germline ends. The CDR3 spans 13 residues. In DNA form, the CDR3 reads TGTGCCAGCAGTAAAGTGCTGGGGGAGACCCAGTACTTC. Translation: CASSKVLGETQYF.

A few counts support this clonotype. This chain uses TRBV6-5 with TRBJ1-1, with D tentatively TRBD1 (5 bases). Trimming took off 8 bases at V and 0 bases at J, with 16 bases between the two ends. The CDR3 spans 15 residues. Germline CDR1 MNHEY, CDR2 SVGAGI. CDR3 amino acids: CASRRGATLNTEAFF. The CDR3 DNA sequence: TGTGCCAGCCGACGAGGGGCTACCTTGAACACTGAAGCTTTCTTT.

V and J are TRBV24-1 and TRBJ2-7, with 9 bases aligning to TRBD1. Trimming cost V 3 bases and J 6 bases; bases outside gene matches: 5. This CDR3 region has 14 residues. Germline lookup yields CDR1 KGHDR and CDR2 SFDVKD. CDR3 in amino acids: CATSDPGQGIEQYF. CDR3 nucleotide sequence: TGTGCCACCAGTGATCCGGGACAGGGAATCGAGCAGTACTTC.